This section outlines one T cell receptor beta chain sequence together with its context. Its antigen is not known. The data originate from a study of cytomegalovirus exposure and HLA in healthy donors. Across the whole study: Drawn from HLA-typed donors, 83 million or so unique TCRs were held in an early data release. Findings of the study overall: As immune exposure information, only CMV serostatus was available.

Vbeta (60) and Jbeta (13) primers were used in the PCR. Sequenced by immunoSEQ multiplex PCR; TCRdb stores in-frame clones only, minus some. Of 55,000 or so clones in the sample, around 66% were seen once. This CDR3 is built from 15 residues. Trimming removed 5 bases at V and 1 base at J, with 14 bases between. Specimen: PBMCs. The TCR was taken from a man in his late teens or twenties in good health and CMV-seronegative. The V gene is TRBV5-3, the J gene TRBJ2-3; the D gene is possibly TRBD2 (5 bases). TRBV5-3 is treated as an ORF (open reading frame) with a function not yet certain. The CDR3 spells CARSSPAVCTDTQYF. In nucleotides, the CDR3 is TGTGCCAGAAGTTCCCCAGCGGTATGCACAGATACGCAGTATTTT.